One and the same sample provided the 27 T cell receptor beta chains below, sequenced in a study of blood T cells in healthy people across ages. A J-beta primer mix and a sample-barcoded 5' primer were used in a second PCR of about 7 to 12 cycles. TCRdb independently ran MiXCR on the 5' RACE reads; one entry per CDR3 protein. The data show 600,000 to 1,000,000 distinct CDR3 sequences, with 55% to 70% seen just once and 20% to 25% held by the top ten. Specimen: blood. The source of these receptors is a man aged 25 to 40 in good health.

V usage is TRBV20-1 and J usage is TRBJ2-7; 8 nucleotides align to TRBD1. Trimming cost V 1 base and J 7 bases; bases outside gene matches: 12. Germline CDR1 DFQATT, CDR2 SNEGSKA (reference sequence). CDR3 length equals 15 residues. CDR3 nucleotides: TGCAGTGCTAGAGCCCAGACAGGGGCCCAGGGGGAGCAGTACTTC. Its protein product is CSARAQTGAQGEQYF.

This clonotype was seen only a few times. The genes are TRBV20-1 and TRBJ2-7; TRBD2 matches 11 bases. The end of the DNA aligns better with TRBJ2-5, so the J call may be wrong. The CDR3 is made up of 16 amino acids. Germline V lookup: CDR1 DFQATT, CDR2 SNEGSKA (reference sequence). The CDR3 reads CSARDLTSGRKETQYF. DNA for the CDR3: TGCAGTGCTAGAGATCTAACTAGCGGGAGAAAAGAGACCCAGTACTTC.

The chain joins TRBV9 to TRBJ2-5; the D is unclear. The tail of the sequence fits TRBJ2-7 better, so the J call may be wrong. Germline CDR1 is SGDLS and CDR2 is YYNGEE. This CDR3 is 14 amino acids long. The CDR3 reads CASSPQRTAYEQYF. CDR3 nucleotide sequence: TGTGCCAGCAGCCCCCAGAGGACGGCCTACGAGCAGTACTTC.

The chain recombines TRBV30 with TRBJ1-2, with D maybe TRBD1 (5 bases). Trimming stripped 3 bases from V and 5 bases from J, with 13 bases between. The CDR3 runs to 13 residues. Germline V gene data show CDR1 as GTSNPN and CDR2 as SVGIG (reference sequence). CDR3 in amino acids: CAWSPGRNYGYTF. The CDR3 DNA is TGTGCCTGGAGCCCGGGACGGAATTATGGCTACACCTTC.

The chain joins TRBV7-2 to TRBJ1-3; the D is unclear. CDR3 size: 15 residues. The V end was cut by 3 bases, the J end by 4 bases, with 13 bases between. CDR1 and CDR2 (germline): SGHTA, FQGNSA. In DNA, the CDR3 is TGTGCCAGCAGCTTTTCGGGGATCTCCGGAAACACCATATATTTT. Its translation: CASSFSGISGNTIYF.

The CDR3 sequence: CASSQDMGNQPQHF. CDR3 nucleotides: TGTGCCAGCAGCCAAGACATGGGGAATCAGCCCCAGCATTTT. The chain employs TRBV3-1 and TRBJ1-5; no clear D gene. The V gene lost 0 bases and the J gene lost 4 bases, with 7 bases spanning the gap. Germline CDR1 LGHDT, CDR2 YNNKEL (reference sequence). The CDR3 length is 14 residues.

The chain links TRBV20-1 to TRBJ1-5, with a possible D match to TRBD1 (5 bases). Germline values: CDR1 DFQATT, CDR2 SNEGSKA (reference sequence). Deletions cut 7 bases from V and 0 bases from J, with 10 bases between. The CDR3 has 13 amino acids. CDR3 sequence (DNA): TGCAGTGTGGGGGTATATAGCAATCAGCCCCAGCATTTT. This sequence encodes CSVGVYSNQPQHF.

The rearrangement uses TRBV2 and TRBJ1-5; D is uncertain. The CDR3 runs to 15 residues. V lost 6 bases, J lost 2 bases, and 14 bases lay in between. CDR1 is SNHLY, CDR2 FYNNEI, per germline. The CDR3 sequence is CASRWEDGGNQPQHF. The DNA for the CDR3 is TGTGCCAGCAGGTGGGAGGATGGTGGCAATCAGCCCCAGCATTTT.

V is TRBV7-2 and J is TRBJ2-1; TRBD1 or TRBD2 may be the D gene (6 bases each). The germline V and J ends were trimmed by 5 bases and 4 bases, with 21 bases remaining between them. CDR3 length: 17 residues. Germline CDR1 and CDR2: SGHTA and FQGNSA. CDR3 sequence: CASSPRGGGRGYNEQFF. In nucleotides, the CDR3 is TGTGCCAGCAGCCCCAGGGGAGGTGGCAGAGGGTACAATGAGCAGTTCTTC.

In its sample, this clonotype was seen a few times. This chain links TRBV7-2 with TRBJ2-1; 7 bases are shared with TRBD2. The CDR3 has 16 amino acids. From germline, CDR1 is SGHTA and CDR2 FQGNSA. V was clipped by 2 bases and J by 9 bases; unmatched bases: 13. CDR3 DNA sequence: TGTGCCAGCAGCTTACGCCTAGCGGCAGATTGGGGTGAGCAGTTCTTC. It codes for CASSLRLAADWGEQFF.

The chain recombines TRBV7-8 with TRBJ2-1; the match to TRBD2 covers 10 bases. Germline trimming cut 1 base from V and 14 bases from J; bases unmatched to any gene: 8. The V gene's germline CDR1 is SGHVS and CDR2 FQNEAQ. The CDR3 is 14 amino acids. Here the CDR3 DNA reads TGTGCCAGCAGCTTAGGGGGCAGCGGGGGGGCTGAGTTCTTC. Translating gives CASSLGGSGGAEFF.

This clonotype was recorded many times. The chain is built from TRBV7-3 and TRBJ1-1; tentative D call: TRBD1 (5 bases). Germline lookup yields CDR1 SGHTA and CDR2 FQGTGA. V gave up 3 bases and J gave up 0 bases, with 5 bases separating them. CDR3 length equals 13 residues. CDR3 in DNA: TGTGCCAGCAGCTTGACAGTGAACACTGAAGCTTTCTTT. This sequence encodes CASSLTVNTEAFF. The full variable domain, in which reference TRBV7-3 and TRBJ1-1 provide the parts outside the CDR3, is GAGVSQTPSNKVTEKGKYVELRCDPISGHTALYWYRQSLGQGPEFLIYFQGTGAADDSGLPNDRFFAVRPEGSVSTLKIQRTERGDSAVYLCASSLTVNTEAFFGQGTRLTVV.

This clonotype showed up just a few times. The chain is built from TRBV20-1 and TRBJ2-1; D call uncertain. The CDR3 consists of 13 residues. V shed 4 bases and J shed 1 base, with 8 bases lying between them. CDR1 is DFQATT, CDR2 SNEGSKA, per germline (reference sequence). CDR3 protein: CSATGPSYNEQFF. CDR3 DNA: TGCAGTGCTACAGGTCCATCCTACAATGAGCAGTTCTTC.

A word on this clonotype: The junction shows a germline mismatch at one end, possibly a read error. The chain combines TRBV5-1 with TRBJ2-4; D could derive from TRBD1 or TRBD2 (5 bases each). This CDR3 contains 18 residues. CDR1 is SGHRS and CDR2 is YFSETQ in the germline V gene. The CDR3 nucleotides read TGCGCCAGCAGCTTTCATACAGGTCCGGACCTAGCCAAAAGCATTCAGTACTTC. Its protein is CASSFHTGPDLAKSIQYF.

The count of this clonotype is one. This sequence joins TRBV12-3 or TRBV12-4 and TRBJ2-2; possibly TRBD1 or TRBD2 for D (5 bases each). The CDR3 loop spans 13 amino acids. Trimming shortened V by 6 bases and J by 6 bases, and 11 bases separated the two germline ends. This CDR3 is CASRDWDAGELFF. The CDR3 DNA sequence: TGTGCCAGCAGAGACTGGGACGCCGGGGAGCTGTTTTTT.

CDR3 bases: TGTGCCAGCAGCCAAGAAGCGTTGATGAACTACGAGCAGTACTTC. Translating it yields CASSQEALMNYEQYF. J is TRBJ2-4 and V is TRBV3-1; D is uncertain. Judging by the DNA end, TRBJ2-7 fits better; the J call may be wrong. The CDR3 has 15 residues. Germline V gives CDR1 LGHDT, CDR2 YNNKEL (reference sequence).

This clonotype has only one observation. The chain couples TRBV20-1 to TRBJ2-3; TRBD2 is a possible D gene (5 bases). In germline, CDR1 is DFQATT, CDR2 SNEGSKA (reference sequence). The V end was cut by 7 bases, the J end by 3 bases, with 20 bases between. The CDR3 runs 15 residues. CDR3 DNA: TGCAGTGTGAAACGGACTCGTCTGGGAACAGATACGCAGTATTTT. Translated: CSVKRTRLGTDTQYF.

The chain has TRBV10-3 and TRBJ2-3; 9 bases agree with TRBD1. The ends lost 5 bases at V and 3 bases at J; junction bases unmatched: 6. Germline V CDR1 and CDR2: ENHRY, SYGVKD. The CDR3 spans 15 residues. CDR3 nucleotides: TGTGCCATCAGTTTCACAGGGGGCCAGACAGATACGCAGTATTTT. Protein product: CAISFTGGQTDTQYF.

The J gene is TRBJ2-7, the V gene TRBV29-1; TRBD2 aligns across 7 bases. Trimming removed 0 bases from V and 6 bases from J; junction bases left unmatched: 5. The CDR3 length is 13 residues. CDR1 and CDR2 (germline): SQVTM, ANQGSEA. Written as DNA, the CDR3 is TGCAGCGTTGAAGATCTCGGGGAGGGCGAGCAGTACTTC. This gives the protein CSVEDLGEGEQYF.

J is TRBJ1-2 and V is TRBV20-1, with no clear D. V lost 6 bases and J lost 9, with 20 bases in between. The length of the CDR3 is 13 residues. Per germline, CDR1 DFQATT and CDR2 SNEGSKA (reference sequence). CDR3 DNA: TGCAGTGCCTTGCTTTTTGGGTTTAGTCGCTACACCTTC. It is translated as CSALLFGFSRYTF.

Here the CDR3 reads CASSRNGGEQYF. CDR3 coding DNA: TGCGCCAGCAGCCGAAATGGGGGCGAGCAGTACTTC. V gene TRBV5-1 combines with J gene TRBJ2-7; D possibly matches TRBD1 or TRBD2 (5 bases each). V was clipped by 4 bases and J by 6 bases, with 11 bases between them. Germline V gene lookup returns CDR1 SGHRS and CDR2 YFSETQ. This CDR3 has 12 residues.

The CDR3 protein is CASSPPTGGKNIQYF. The DNA for the CDR3 is TGTGCCAGCTCACCACCCACAGGGGGCAAAAACATTCAGTACTTC. This rearrangement joins TRBV18 to TRBJ2-4, with TRBD1 matching 8 bases. Unmatched junction bases numbered 1, after V lost 0 bases and J lost 3 bases. The CDR3 covers 15 residues. Looked up from germline, CDR1 is KGHSH and CDR2 is LQKENI.

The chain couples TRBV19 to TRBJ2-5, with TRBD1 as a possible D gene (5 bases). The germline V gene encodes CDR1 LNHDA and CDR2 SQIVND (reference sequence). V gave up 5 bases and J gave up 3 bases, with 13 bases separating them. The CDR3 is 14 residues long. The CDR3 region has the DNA TGTGCCAGTAGTCCCCAGGGTTGGGAAGAGACCCAGTACTTC. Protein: CASSPQGWEETQYF.

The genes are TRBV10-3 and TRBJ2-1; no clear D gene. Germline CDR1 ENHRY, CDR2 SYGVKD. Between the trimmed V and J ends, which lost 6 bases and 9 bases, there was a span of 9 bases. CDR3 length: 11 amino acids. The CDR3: CAIRSLREQFF. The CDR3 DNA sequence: TGTGCCATCAGGTCCCTACGTGAGCAGTTCTTC.

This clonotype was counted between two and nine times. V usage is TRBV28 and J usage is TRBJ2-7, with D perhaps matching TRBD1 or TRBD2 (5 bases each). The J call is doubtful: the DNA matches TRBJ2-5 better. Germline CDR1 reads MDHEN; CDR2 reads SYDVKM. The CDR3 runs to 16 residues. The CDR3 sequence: CASSLYGVAQGRTQYF. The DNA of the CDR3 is TGTGCCAGCAGTTTATATGGGGTAGCGCAGGGTCGGACCCAGTACTTC.

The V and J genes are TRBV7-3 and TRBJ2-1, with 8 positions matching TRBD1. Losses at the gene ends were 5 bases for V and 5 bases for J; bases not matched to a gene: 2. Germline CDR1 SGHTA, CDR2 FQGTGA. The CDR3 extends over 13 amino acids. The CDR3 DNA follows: TGTGCCAGCAGCGCGGACAGGGACAATGAGCAGTTCTTC. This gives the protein CASSADRDNEQFF.

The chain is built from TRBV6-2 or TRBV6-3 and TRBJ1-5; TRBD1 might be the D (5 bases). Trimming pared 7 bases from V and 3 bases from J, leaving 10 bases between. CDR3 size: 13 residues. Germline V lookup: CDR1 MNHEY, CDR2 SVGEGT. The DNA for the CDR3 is TGTGCCAGCAAGGACATTTTCAATCAGCCCCAGCATTTT. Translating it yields CASKDIFNQPQHF.